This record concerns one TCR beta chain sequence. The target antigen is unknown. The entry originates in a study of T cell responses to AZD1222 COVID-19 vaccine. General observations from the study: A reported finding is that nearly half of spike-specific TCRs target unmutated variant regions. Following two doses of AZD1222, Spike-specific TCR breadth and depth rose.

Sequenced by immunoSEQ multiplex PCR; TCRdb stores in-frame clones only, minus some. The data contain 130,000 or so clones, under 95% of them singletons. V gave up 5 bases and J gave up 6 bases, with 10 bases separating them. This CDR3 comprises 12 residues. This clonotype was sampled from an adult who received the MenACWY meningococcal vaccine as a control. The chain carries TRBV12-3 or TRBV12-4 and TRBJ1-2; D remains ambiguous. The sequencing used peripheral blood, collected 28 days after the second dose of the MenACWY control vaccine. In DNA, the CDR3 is TGTGCCAGCAGTATGAGACCAGATGGCTACACCTTC. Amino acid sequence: CASSMRPDGYTF.